The entry that follows covers one TCR beta chain sequence. This entry is derived from a study of response to subunit inactivated influenza vaccine. Germline CDR1 is MNHNS and CDR2 is SASEGT. This CDR3 spans 15 amino acids. V was pared by 2 bases and J by 4 bases, with 3 bases of the junction left unmatched. Via MiXCR, TCRdb re-called the RT-PCR reads, giving one row per CDR3 protein. The data show about 570,000 distinct CDR3 sequences, approximately 11% seen once. These same records also appear under a second study, on T cells expressing NK-cell markers. As reported in that work: Synthesis of TCR beta cDNA relied on 5'RACE template switching carrying UMIs. Sorting was limited to alpha-beta TCR-expressing T cells with an anti-gamma-delta TCR antibody in several experiments. 1.0-7.0% of CD8+ T cells in several donors belonged to dominant NKG2C+ clonotypes. Similarly, these clonotypes led the CD3+CD56-NKG2C+ fraction as well in several donors. The HCMV specificity of the expanded NKG2C+ T cell clones stayed unresolved.

This specimen consisted of PBMCs from blood, obtained on the day of vaccination. The TCR originated in a man aged 50-59 years who received an inactivated influenza vaccine. J is TRBJ2-5 and V is TRBV6-1; TRBD1 agrees at 11 bases. This CDR3 is CASSEPGTGGETQYF. The CDR3 nucleotides are TGTGCCAGCAGTGAACCCGGGACAGGGGGAGAGACCCAGTACTTC.